This TCR beta chain was retrieved from a study of OX40 agonist ivuxolimab in advanced cancers. Study-wide background: Cohort: about 82% men, mean age about 62, aged roughly 23 to 79. Of the patients, three showed partial responses, one with hepatocellular carcinoma and two with cutaneous melanoma.

Findings and caveats of the study: No antigen was identified for the clonally expanded peripheral T cells.

Germline V CDR1 and CDR2: SQVTM, ANQGSEA. The CDR3 sequence is 15 residues long. The V and J ends lost 8 bases and 2 bases respectively, with 20 bases between them. Turning to this clone: The antigen is unknown.

Generated by immunoSEQ multiplex PCR, the TCRdb table keeps only in-frame clones and is missing some. Here the sample spans some 49,000 clones, about 85% being singletons. The sequence came from an adult with an advanced solid tumor such as melanoma, head and neck, liver or kidney cancer. The chain joins TRBV29-1 to TRBJ2-3; a possible D gene is TRBD1 (5 bases). The sequenced sample was CD4+ or CD8+ T cells sorted from blood, obtained in a trial of the OX40 agonist ivuxolimab. The CDR3 coding sequence is TGCAGCCAGGCCCCCCTAGGACACCTCACAGATACGCAGTATTTT. It codes for CSQAPLGHLTDTQYF.